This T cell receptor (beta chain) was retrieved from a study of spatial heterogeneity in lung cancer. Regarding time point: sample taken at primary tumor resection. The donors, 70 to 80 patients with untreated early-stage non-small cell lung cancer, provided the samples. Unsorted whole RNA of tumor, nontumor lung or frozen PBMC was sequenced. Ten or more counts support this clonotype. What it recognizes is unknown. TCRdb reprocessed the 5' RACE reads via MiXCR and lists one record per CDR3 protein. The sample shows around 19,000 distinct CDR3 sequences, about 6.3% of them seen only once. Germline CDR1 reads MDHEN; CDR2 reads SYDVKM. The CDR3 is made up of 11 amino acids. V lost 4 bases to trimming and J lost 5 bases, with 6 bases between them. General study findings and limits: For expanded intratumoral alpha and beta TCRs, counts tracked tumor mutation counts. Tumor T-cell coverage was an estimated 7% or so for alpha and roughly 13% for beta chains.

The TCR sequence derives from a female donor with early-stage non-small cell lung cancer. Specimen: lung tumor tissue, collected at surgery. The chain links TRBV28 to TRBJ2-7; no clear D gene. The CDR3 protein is CASSWIDEQYF. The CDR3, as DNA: TGTGCCAGCAGTTGGATAGACGAGCAGTACTTC.